The next 21 T cell receptor beta chains were all read from a single sample in a study of response to subunit inactivated influenza vaccine. MiXCR, applied by TCRdb to the RT-PCR reads, yields one record per CDR3 protein. The sample contains around 710,000 distinct CDR3 sequences, approximately 15% of which appear only once. Specimen: PBMCs from blood, collected 14 to 15 days before vaccination. The receptors derive from a man between 45 and 60 years old who received an inactivated influenza vaccine.

The chain has TRBV27 and TRBJ1-2; the match to TRBD1 covers 7 bases. CDR1 MNHEY and CDR2 SMNVEV come from the germline V gene (reference sequence). This CDR3 region has 17 residues. Trimming removed 5 bases from V and 6 bases from J; junction bases left unmatched: 18. The CDR3 nucleotides are TGTGCCAGCAGTCCCCGGGGCAGGGGGTCACAAAGCAATGGCTACACCTTC. Protein sequence: CASSPRGRGSQSNGYTF.

This clonotype came up a few times. The chain is built from TRBV12-3 or TRBV12-4 and TRBJ2-3, with TRBD1 identical over 10 bases. The CDR3 is 16 residues long. Trimming took 3 bases from V and 3 from J; bases not matched to a gene: 6. Written as DNA, the CDR3 is TGTGCCAGCAGTTTGGATCGACAGGGGGCGACAGATACGCAGTATTTT. Translated, it gives CASSLDRQGATDTQYF.

The chain recombines TRBV5-1 with TRBJ1-1, with 7 bases matching TRBD1. The germline CDR1 and CDR2 sequences are SGHRS and YFSETQ. V lost 3 bases to trimming and J lost 3 bases; unmatched junction nucleotides: 5. The CDR3 is 14 amino acids. The CDR3 sequence is CASSYDRADTEAFF. DNA of the CDR3: TGCGCCAGCAGCTACGACAGGGCGGACACTGAAGCTTTCTTT. Based on the CDR3 plus reference TRBV5-1 and TRBJ1-1, the full variable domain is KAGVTQTPRYLIKTRGQQVTLSCSPISGHRSVSWYQQTPGQGLQFLFEYFSETQRNKGNFPGRFSGRQFSNSRSEMNVSTLELGDSALYLCASSYDRADTEAFFGQGTRLTVV.

This chain uses TRBV7-9 with TRBJ2-5; no clear D gene. The germline V gene encodes CDR1 SEHNR and CDR2 FQNEAQ (reference sequence). The CDR3 covers 15 residues. Deletions cut 1 base from V and 5 bases from J, with 14 bases between. CDR3 DNA: TGTGCCAGCAGCTTAGAAGGGAAAATGAGGGAGACCCAGTACTTC. Its protein is CASSLEGKMRETQYF. Filled out from reference TRBV7-9 and TRBJ2-5, the complete variable domain reads DTGVSQNPRHKITKRGQNVTFRCDPISEHNRLYWYRQTLGQGPEFLTYFQNEAQLEKSRLLSDRFSAERPKGSFSTLEIQRTEQGDSAMYLCASSLEGKMRETQYFGPGTRLLVL.

This clonotype was picked up a small number of times. The genes are TRBV5-1 and TRBJ2-3; D is perhaps TRBD2 (5 bases). Germline V CDR1 and CDR2: SGHRS, YFSETQ. V lost 1 base to trimming and J lost 5 bases, with 17 bases between them. This CDR3 has 16 residues. The CDR3 protein is CASSLLSSPEGDTQYF. The CDR3 DNA sequence: TGCGCCAGCAGCTTGCTTTCTAGCCCAGAGGGAGATACGCAGTATTTT.

The gene calls are TRBV20-1 and TRBJ2-5, with a weak D call TRBD2 (7 bases). Per the germline V gene, CDR1 is DFQATT and CDR2 is SNEGSKA (reference sequence). The V gene lost 5 bases and the J gene lost 3 bases, with 19 bases spanning the gap. The CDR3 loop spans 15 amino acids. The CDR3, as DNA: TGCAGTGCTCGGGGGGTACAGGGATACGAAGAGACCCAGTACTTC. Protein sequence: CSARGVQGYEETQYF.

This clonotype came up a few times. The chain couples TRBV14 to TRBJ2-5; D might be TRBD2 (6 bases). This CDR3 has 13 residues. The ends were cut back, 1 base at V and 7 bases at J, with 10 bases in the middle. Per germline, CDR1 SGHDN and CDR2 FVKESK. The CDR3 is CASSQAWGGTQYF. Here the CDR3 DNA reads TGTGCCAGCAGCCAAGCATGGGGAGGGACCCAGTACTTC.

The V gene is TRBV4-3, the J gene TRBJ2-5; 8 nucleotides match TRBD2. The CDR3 spans 15 residues. The germline CDR1 and CDR2 sequences are LGHNA and YSLEER. The V gene end was trimmed by 3 bases and the J gene end by 4 bases; junction bases not matched to a gene: 7. CDR3: CASSHEPGLVETQYF. The CDR3 DNA sequence: TGCGCCAGCAGCCACGAGCCGGGACTAGTAGAGACCCAGTACTTC.

This chain joins TRBV28 and TRBJ2-7; unclear D gene. The CDR3 covers 14 residues. Germline loops: CDR1 MDHEN, CDR2 SYDVKM. V shed 8 bases and J shed 3 bases, with 17 bases lying between them. CDR3 sequence reads: CASLPGRPYYEQYF. Here the CDR3 DNA reads TGTGCCAGCCTCCCCGGCCGTCCGTACTACGAGCAGTACTTC.

A few counts support this clonotype. The chain carries TRBV12-3 or TRBV12-4 and TRBJ2-3; a weak D match, TRBD2 (5 bases). This CDR3 has 14 amino acids. V gave up 2 bases and J gave up 0 bases, with 6 bases separating them. CDR3 sequence reads: CASSLLASTDTQYF. For the CDR3, the DNA is TGTGCCAGCAGTTTACTAGCTAGCACAGATACGCAGTATTTT.

This clonotype was picked up a small number of times. V is TRBV20-1 and J is TRBJ1-1; D uncertain. Germline-derived CDR1 and CDR2 are DFQATT and SNEGSKA (reference sequence). V lost 2 bases and J 0 bases, leaving 7 bases between the germline ends. The CDR3 has 13 residues. In DNA, the CDR3 is TGCAGTGCTAGACCCACGGTGAACACTGAAGCTTTCTTT. The encoded protein is CSARPTVNTEAFF.

The chain uses TRBV28 and TRBJ2-4; the D gene is possibly TRBD2 (5 bases). V was clipped by 4 bases and J by 0 bases, with 10 bases between them. Germline lookup yields CDR1 MDHEN and CDR2 SYDVKM. The CDR3 spans 15 residues. The CDR3 nucleotides are TGTGCCAGCAGTTCTAGCACCATAGCCAAAAACATTCAGTACTTC. The encoded protein is CASSSSTIAKNIQYF.

This clonotype has only a few counts. The CDR3 DNA reads TGTGCCAGCAAACCCATTGGGGTATCGAACACCGGGGAGCTGTTTTTT. Protein product: CASKPIGVSNTGELFF. The chain joins TRBV27 to TRBJ2-2; D is unclear. From germline, CDR1 is MNHEY and CDR2 SMNVEV (reference sequence). CDR3 length: 16 amino acids. V was clipped by 7 bases and J by 0 bases, with 15 bases between them.

This clonotype was detected a few times. The chain has TRBV5-5 and TRBJ1-2; D not certain. Trimming shortened V by 3 bases and J by 3 bases, and 18 bases separated the two germline ends. The CDR3 consists of 16 residues. The germline gives CDR1 SGHKS, CDR2 YYEKEE (reference sequence). The CDR3 region is CASSSTGRATDYGYTF. The CDR3 coding sequence is TGTGCCAGCAGCTCAACGGGAAGGGCGACTGACTATGGCTACACCTTC.

The V call is TRBV30, the J call TRBJ1-2; 8 bases are shared with TRBD1. The CDR3 runs 11 residues. Unmatched junction bases numbered 6, after V lost 7 bases and J lost 8 bases. The germline CDR1 and CDR2 sequences are GTSNPN and SVGIG (reference sequence). The CDR3 region has the DNA TGTGCCTTGGACAGGGCTAAAGGCTACACCTTC. It is translated as CALDRAKGYTF.

This clonotype has more than one count but fewer than ten. The chain couples TRBV3-1 to TRBJ2-3; D remains unclear. Between the trimmed V and J ends, which lost 1 base and 7 bases, there was a span of 6 bases. CDR1 and CDR2 from the germline V gene are LGHDT and YNNKEL (reference sequence). The CDR3 has 12 residues. The CDR3 region is CASSQGPNTQYF. CDR3 DNA sequence: TGTGCCAGCAGCCAAGGCCCCAATACGCAGTATTTT.

V is TRBV3-1 and J is TRBJ2-3; D call uncertain. The germline V gene has CDR1 LGHDT and CDR2 YNNKEL (reference sequence). The germline V and J ends were trimmed by 8 bases and 3 bases, with 6 bases remaining between them. This CDR3 comprises 11 residues. CDR3 coding DNA: TGTGCCAGCCAAGCGACAGATACGCAGTATTTT. Translated: CASQATDTQYF.

This clonotype was detected only a few times. The V call is TRBV12-3 or TRBV12-4, the J call TRBJ2-1, with D possibly matching TRBD2 (5 bases). V lost 10 bases and J lost 12, with 19 bases in between. CDR3 length: 12 residues. CDR3: CATASLASRQFF. For the CDR3, the DNA is TGTGCCACCGCCAGTTTAGCGAGCCGGCAGTTCTTC.

The rearrangement links TRBV15 to TRBJ1-6, with 10 bases fitting TRBD1. The J segment lost 9 bases and the V segment lost 6 bases, leaving 8 bases of the junction unmatched. The CDR3 is made up of 15 amino acids. From germline, CDR1 is LNHNV and CDR2 YYDKDF (reference sequence). As DNA, the CDR3 is TGTGCCACCAGTAACTTAGGACAGGGGGGTTCACCCCTCCACTTT. As protein: CATSNLGQGGSPLHF. Variable domain in full (rest from reference TRBV15 and TRBJ1-6): DAMVIQNPRYQVTQFGKPVTLSCSQTLNHNVMYWYQQKSSQAPKLLFHYYDKDFNNEADTPDNFQSRRPNTSFCFLDIRSPGLGDTAMYLCATSNLGQGGSPLHFGNGTRLTVT.

V usage is TRBV19 and J usage is TRBJ1-5; no clear D. The ends were cut back, 5 bases at V and 6 bases at J, with 14 bases in the middle. The CDR3 is made up of 14 amino acids. Germline V gives CDR1 LNHDA, CDR2 SQIVND (reference sequence). The CDR3 sequence: CASSFRTRAQPQHF. In DNA, the CDR3 is TGTGCCAGTAGTTTTCGGACGAGGGCTCAGCCCCAGCATTTT.

This clonotype was counted between two and nine times. The genes are TRBV5-1 and TRBJ1-4, with D possibly being TRBD1 (5 bases). V lost 1 base, J lost 1 base, and 11 bases lay in between. CDR3 length equals 16 residues. Germline V CDR1 and CDR2: SGHRS, YFSETQ. The CDR3 DNA reads TGCGCCAGCAGCTTGCAGGGTTTCGTAACTAATGAAAAACTGTTTTTT. As protein: CASSLQGFVTNEKLFF.